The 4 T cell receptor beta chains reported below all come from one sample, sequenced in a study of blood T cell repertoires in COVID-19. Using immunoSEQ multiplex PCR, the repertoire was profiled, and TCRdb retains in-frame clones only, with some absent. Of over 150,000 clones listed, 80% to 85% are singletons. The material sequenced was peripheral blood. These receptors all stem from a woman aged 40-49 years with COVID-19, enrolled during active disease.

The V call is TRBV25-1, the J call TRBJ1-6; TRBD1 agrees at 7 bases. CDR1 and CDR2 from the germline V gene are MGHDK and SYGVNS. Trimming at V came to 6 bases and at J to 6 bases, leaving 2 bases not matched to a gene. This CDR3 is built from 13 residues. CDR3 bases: TGTGCCAGCAGCGGGACAGTTAATTCACCCCTCCACTTT. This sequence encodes CASSGTVNSPLHF.

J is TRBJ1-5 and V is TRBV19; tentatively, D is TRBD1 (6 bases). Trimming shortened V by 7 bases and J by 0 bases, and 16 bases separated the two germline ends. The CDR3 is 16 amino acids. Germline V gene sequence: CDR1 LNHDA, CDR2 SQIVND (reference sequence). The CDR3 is CASNRQGTDSNQPQHF. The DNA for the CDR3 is TGTGCCAGTAACAGGCAGGGGACGGATAGCAATCAGCCCCAGCATTTT.

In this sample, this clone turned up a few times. The CDR3 region is CASSPGQAANTEAFF. CDR3 bases: TGTGCCAGCAGCCCTGGGCAGGCTGCGAACACTGAAGCTTTCTTT. The rearrangement joins TRBV9 to TRBJ1-1; D is undetermined. CDR3 length: 15 amino acids. Looked up from germline, CDR1 is SGDLS and CDR2 is YYNGEE. Trimming removed 4 bases at V and 1 base at J, with 14 bases between.

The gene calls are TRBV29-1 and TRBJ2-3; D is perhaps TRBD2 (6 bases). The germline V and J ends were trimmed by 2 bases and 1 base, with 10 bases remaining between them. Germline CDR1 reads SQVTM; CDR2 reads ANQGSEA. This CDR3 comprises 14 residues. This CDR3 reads CSVETSPGTDTQYF. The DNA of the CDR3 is TGCAGCGTTGAAACTAGCCCGGGCACAGATACGCAGTATTTT.